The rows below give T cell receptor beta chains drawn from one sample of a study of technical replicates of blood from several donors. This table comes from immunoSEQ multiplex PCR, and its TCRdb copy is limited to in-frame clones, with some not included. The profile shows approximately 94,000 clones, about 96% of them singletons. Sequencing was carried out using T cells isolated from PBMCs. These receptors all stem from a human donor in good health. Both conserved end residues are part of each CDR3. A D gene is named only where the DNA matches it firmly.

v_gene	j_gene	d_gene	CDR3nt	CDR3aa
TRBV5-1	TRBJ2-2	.	TGCGCCAGCAGCTTATGGTCGTCGGTGGCGAACACCGGGGAGCTGTTTTTT	CASSLWSSVANTGELFF
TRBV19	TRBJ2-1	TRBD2	TGTGCGACCGGGACTAGCGGGAGAAGGGATGAGCAGTTCTTC	CATGTSGRRDEQFF
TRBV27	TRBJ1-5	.	TGTGCCAGCAGTTTAGTAGGGGCCTTCAATCAGCCCCAGCATTTT	CASSLVGAFNQPQHF
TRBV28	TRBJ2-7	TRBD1	TGTGCCAGCTGGAGAACAGGGGGAATATACGAGCAGTACTTC	CASWRTGGIYEQYF
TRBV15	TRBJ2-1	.	TGTGCCACCAGGGCTTTCCTCTTC	CATRAFLF
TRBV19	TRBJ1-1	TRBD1	TGTGCCAGTGACAGGGGGAACACTGAAGCTTTCTTT	CASDRGNTEAFF
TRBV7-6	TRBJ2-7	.	TGTGCCAGCAGCTTAGGGATCAGGGATAGCTCCTACGAGCAGTACTTC	CASSLGIRDSSYEQYF
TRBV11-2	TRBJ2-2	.	TGTGCCAGCAGCTTAGGCAGGGGAAACACCGGGGAGCTGTTTTTT	CASSLGRGNTGELFF
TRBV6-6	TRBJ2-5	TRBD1	TGTGCCAGCAGTCCAGAGGACAGGGCTGGGGTAGAGACCCAGTACTTC	CASSPEDRAGVETQYF
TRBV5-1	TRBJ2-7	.	TGCGCCAGCAGCTATAACTACGAGCAGTACTTC	CASSYNYEQYF
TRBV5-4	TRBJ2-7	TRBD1	TGTGCCAGCAGCACGGACAGGGACAGACAGTACGAGCAGTACTTC	CASSTDRDRQYEQYF
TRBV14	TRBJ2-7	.	TGTGCCAGCAGCCATGCAGGGTGGTACGAGCAGTACTTC	CASSHAGWYEQYF
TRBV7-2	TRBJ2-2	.	TGTGCCACCCGGGACAAGTTTACCACCGGGGAGCTGTTTTTT	CATRDKFTTGELFF
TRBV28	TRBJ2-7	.	TGTGCCAGCAGGTTGCAGTCCTACGAGCAGTACTTC	CASRLQSYEQYF
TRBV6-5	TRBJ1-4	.	TGTGCCAGCAGCCTTACAGCAACTAATGAAAAACTGTTTTTT	CASSLTATNEKLFF
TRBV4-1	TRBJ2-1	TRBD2	TGCGCCAGCAGCCCACTCTTAGCGGGACGCTCCTACAATGAGCAGTTCTTC	CASSPLLAGRSYNEQFF
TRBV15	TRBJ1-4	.	TGTGCCACCAGCAATTGGGACAAATATGAAAAACTGTTTTTT	CATSNWDKYEKLFF
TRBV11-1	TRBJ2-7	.	TGTGCCAGCAGCTTAGCCGGGAGTGGCAACGAGCAGTACTTC	CASSLAGSGNEQYF
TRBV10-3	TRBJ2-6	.	TGTGCCATCAGTGATAGTTTTGGTCCTGGGGCCAACGTCCTGACTTTC	CAISDSFGPGANVLTF
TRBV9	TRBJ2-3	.	TGTGCCAGCGTGGGACACTTCACAGATACGCAGTATTTT	CASVGHFTDTQYF
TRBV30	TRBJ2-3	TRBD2	TGTGCCTGGAGCGGTGGGAGGGGAGATACGCAGTATTTT	CAWSGGRGDTQYF
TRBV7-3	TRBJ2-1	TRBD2	TGTGCCAGCAGCCAAACTAGCGGGACCTACAATGAGCAGTTCTTC	CASSQTSGTYNEQFF
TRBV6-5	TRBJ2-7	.	TGTGCCAGCAGTGCCTTTCCCACATCAGATTACGAGCAGTACTTC	CASSAFPTSDYEQYF
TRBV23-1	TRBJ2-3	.	TGCGCCAGCAGCCACAGGGCCCGGAGCGATACGCAGTATTTT	CASSHRARSDTQYF
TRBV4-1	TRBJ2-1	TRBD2	TGCGCCAGCAGCCAAGAAGGGCTAGCGGGCTACAATGAGCAGTTCTTC	CASSQEGLAGYNEQFF
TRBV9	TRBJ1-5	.	TGTGCCAGCTCCGAGTTCGGGGGGGGAGTAAATCAGCCCCAGCATTTT	CASSEFGGGVNQPQHF
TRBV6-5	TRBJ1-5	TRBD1	TGTGCCAGCAGGACAGGGGGAAGCAATCAGCCCCAGCATTTT	CASRTGGSNQPQHF